One and the same sample provided the 22 T cell receptor beta chains below, sequenced in a study of T cell repertoires in ileal Crohn's disease. The method was immunoSEQ multiplex PCR; TCRdb's version includes in-frame clones alone and lacks a portion of them. The table includes about 4,500 clones, about 80% detected once. Sequencing used ileal tissue. These receptors were collected from an adult with Crohn's disease.

The chain links TRBV2 to TRBJ2-5; 8 bases map to TRBD1. The end of the DNA fits TRBJ2-7 better, so the J call may be wrong. This CDR3 spans 13 amino acids. Germline lookup yields CDR1 SNHLY and CDR2 FYNNEI. The CDR3 DNA reads as TGTGCCAGTCTACGGGACAGGCTCTACGAGCAGTACTTC. Translating gives CASLRDRLYEQYF.

V gene TRBV20-1 combines with J gene TRBJ1-3; no definite D call. CDR3 length: 11 amino acids. Trimming pared 6 bases from V and 4 bases from J, leaving 7 bases between. Germline CDR1 is DFQATT and CDR2 is SNEGSKA (reference sequence). Here the CDR3 reads CSAPGGNTIYF. CDR3 in DNA: TGCAGTGCCCCCGGGGGAAACACCATATATTTT.

This chain connects TRBV5-6 to TRBJ2-7; no reliable D call. CDR1 and CDR2 (germline): SGHDT, YYEEEE. Deletions cut 4 bases from V and 3 bases from J, with 5 bases between. The length of the CDR3 is 11 residues. CDR3 protein: CASSLYYEQYF. The CDR3 nucleotides read TGTGCCAGCAGCCTCTACTACGAGCAGTACTTC.

V is TRBV19 and J is TRBJ1-5, with D uncertain. Germline-derived CDR1 and CDR2 are LNHDA and SQIVND (reference sequence). The V gene lost 5 bases and the J gene lost 4 bases, with 9 bases spanning the gap. CDR3 length: 13 amino acids. CDR3 in DNA: TGTGCCAGTAGTCTGAGGGAAAATCAGCCCCAGCATTTT. This sequence encodes CASSLRENQPQHF.

This rearrangement joins TRBV5-6 to TRBJ1-5; perhaps TRBD1 as D (5 bases). V was trimmed by 4 bases and J by 3 bases, leaving 14 bases between them. In germline, CDR1 is SGHDT, CDR2 YYEEEE. The CDR3 consists of 15 residues. The CDR3 reads CASSQSRGTNQPQHF. In DNA form, the CDR3 reads TGTGCCAGCAGCCAAAGTCGGGGGACCAATCAGCCCCAGCATTTT.

The gene calls are TRBV7-2 and TRBJ1-5; maybe TRBD1 (6 bases). Germline-derived CDR1 and CDR2 are SGHTA and FQGNSA. This CDR3 is 15 amino acids long. V was pared by 1 base and J by 4 bases, with 11 bases between. The CDR3 loop reads CASSLDQGSNQPQHF. As DNA, the CDR3 is TGTGCCAGCAGCTTAGATCAGGGGAGTAATCAGCCCCAGCATTTT.

V gene TRBV9 combines with J gene TRBJ2-3; 7 positions agree with TRBD2. The germline CDR1 and CDR2 sequences are SGDLS and YYNGEE. The junction had 5 bases not matched to a gene; V was cut back by 7 bases and J by 0 bases. This CDR3 is 14 amino acids long. The CDR3 is CASASGPSTDTQYF. DNA for the CDR3: TGTGCCAGCGCTAGCGGTCCTAGCACAGATACGCAGTATTTT. Full variable domain (missing parts from reference TRBV9 and TRBJ2-3): DSGVTQTPKHLITATGQRVTLRCSPRSGDLSVYWYQQSLDQGLQFLIQYYNGEERAKGNILERFSAQQFPDLHSELNLSSLELGDSALYFCASASGPSTDTQYFGPGTRLTVL.

V and J are TRBV12-5 and TRBJ2-2; D might be TRBD1 (6 bases). The CDR3 is 16 residues long. V gave up 0 bases and J gave up 6 bases, with 14 bases separating them. The V gene's germline CDR1 is LGHNT and CDR2 FRNRAP. The CDR3 coding sequence is TGTGCTAGTGGTTTGGTAGAACAGGGAAGGTCCGGGGAGCTGTTTTTT. Translated: CASGLVEQGRSGELFF.

The chain recombines TRBV10-2 with TRBJ1-2; weak D call: TRBD1 (6 bases). The CDR3 loop spans 13 amino acids. Trimming cost V 4 bases and J 6 bases, with 12 bases left between them. From germline, CDR1 is WSHSY and CDR2 SAAADI. The CDR3 here is CASSVRTDDGYTF. CDR3 DNA: TGCGCCAGCAGTGTTCGGACAGACGATGGCTACACCTTC.

V and J are TRBV7-2 and TRBJ2-7, with D unresolved. Germline values: CDR1 SGHTA, CDR2 FQGNSA. The V end was cut by 4 bases, the J end by 2 bases, with 9 bases between. The CDR3 totals 13 residues. DNA of the CDR3: TGTGCCAGCAGCTCCCCCCCAGCCTACGAGCAGTACTTC. It translates to CASSSPPAYEQYF.

The V call is TRBV9, the J call TRBJ2-5; 9 positions agree with TRBD1. Germline V gene lookup returns CDR1 SGDLS and CDR2 YYNGEE. This CDR3 comprises 13 residues. Losses at the gene ends were 4 bases for V and 7 bases for J; bases not matched to a gene: 5. CDR3 in amino acids: CASSLLTGGTQYF. CDR3 DNA sequence: TGTGCCAGCAGCCTCCTGACAGGGGGGACCCAGTACTTC.

The V call is TRBV6-5, the J call TRBJ2-5, with D possibly being TRBD1 (5 bases). The CDR3 is made up of 16 amino acids. V lost 0 bases to trimming and J lost 4 bases, with 15 bases between them. Germline CDR1 MNHEY, CDR2 SVGAGI. The CDR3 sequence: CASSYSTVGAGETQYF. CDR3 sequence (DNA): TGTGCCAGCAGTTACTCGACTGTTGGGGCTGGAGAGACCCAGTACTTC.

The chain has TRBV11-2 and TRBJ2-1, with a tentative D call TRBD1 (6 bases). Trimming removed 4 bases at V and 9 bases at J, with 13 bases between. CDR3 length: 13 amino acids. CDR1 is SGHAT, CDR2 FQNNGV, per germline. CDR3 sequence: CASSWRTDLEQFF. CDR3 nucleotide sequence: TGTGCCAGCAGCTGGCGGACAGACCTTGAGCAGTTCTTC.

The V call is TRBV19, the J call TRBJ1-1; tentatively, D is TRBD1 (5 bases). Trimming shortened V by 8 bases and J by 0 bases, and 13 bases separated the two germline ends. Germline V gives CDR1 LNHDA, CDR2 SQIVND (reference sequence). This CDR3 has 14 amino acids. CDR3: CASAQVGMNTEAFF. Here the CDR3 DNA reads TGTGCCAGTGCACAGGTTGGGATGAACACTGAAGCTTTCTTT.

The chain has TRBV28 and TRBJ1-1; TRBD1 is a possible D gene (6 bases). The CDR3 consists of 14 residues. CDR1 and CDR2 from the germline V gene are MDHEN and SYDVKM. Trimming removed 7 bases at V and 4 bases at J, with 16 bases between. The CDR3 DNA reads TGTGCCAGCACCCATGGGGGCTTTGGCACTGAAGCTTTCTTT. Amino acid sequence: CASTHGGFGTEAFF.

On this clone: Germline and junction disagree at one end, which may indicate a read error. This chain links TRBV9 with TRBJ1-4, with D possibly matching TRBD1 (6 bases). From germline, CDR1 is SGDLS and CDR2 YYNGEE. This CDR3 region has 15 residues. CDR3 sequence: CASSVGGQTNEKLFF. CDR3 bases: TGTGCCAGCAGCGTCGGTGGACAGACTAATGAAAAATTGTTTTTT.

V is TRBV5-1 and J is TRBJ2-3; D may be TRBD2 (6 bases). CDR1 SGHRS and CDR2 YFSETQ come from the germline V gene. The CDR3 extends over 14 amino acids. Trimming cost V 6 bases and J 7 bases, with 18 bases left between them. Written as DNA, the CDR3 is TGCGCCAGCACCAATGAGCGGGCGGTAAATACGCAGTATTTT. It is translated as CASTNERAVNTQYF. Together with reference TRBV5-1 and TRBJ2-3, the CDR3 gives the full variable domain: KAGVTQTPRYLIKTRGQQVTLSCSPISGHRSVSWYQQTPGQGLQFLFEYFSETQRNKGNFPGRFSGRQFSNSRSEMNVSTLELGDSALYLCASTNERAVNTQYFGPGTRLTVL.

The chain couples TRBV11-2 to TRBJ2-1, with 10 bases lining up with TRBD2. The ends lost 5 bases at V and 7 bases at J; junction bases unmatched: 8. This CDR3 comprises 15 residues. CDR1 and CDR2 (germline): SGHAT, FQNNGV. The DNA for the CDR3 is TGTGCCAGCAGCCCCGCCGGGACTAGCGATAATGAGCAGTTCTTC. Translated: CASSPAGTSDNEQFF.

This clone was observed a few times. The gene calls are TRBV14 and TRBJ2-4; 7 bases fit TRBD1. The trim removed 3 bases at V and 0 bases at J, leaving 8 bases unmatched. Germline V gene lookup returns CDR1 SGHDN and CDR2 FVKESK. This CDR3 spans 17 amino acids. DNA of the CDR3: TGTGCCAGCAGCCACTCCAAGAGGGGGCGAGCCAAAAACATTCAGTACTTC. Amino acid sequence: CASSHSKRGRAKNIQYF. The variable domain in full, with the rest retrieved from reference TRBV14 and TRBJ2-4, is EAGVTQFPSHSVIEKGQTVTLRCDPISGHDNLYWYRRVMGKEIKFLLHFVKESKQDESGMPNNRFLAERTGGTYSTLKVQPAELEDSGVYFCASSHSKRGRAKNIQYFGAGTRLSVL.

This clone was detected only once. This sequence joins TRBV2 and TRBJ1-5; D not resolved. The CDR3 runs 14 residues. The germline CDR1 and CDR2 sequences are SNHLY and FYNNEI. V was shortened by 2 bases and J by 0 bases, with 5 bases between the two germline ends. The CDR3 sequence is CASSESFSNQPQHF. CDR3 DNA: TGTGCCAGCAGTGAAAGCTTTAGCAATCAGCCCCAGCATTTT.

This clone has only a few counts. The chain joins TRBV20-1 to TRBJ1-1; 9 bases are a match to TRBD1. Germline-derived CDR1 and CDR2 are DFQATT and SNEGSKA (reference sequence). Trimming removed 4 bases from V and 11 bases from J; junction bases left unmatched: 5. There are 11 residues in the CDR3. This CDR3 reads CSAIFDRGAFF. The CDR3 coding sequence is TGCAGTGCTATATTTGACAGGGGGGCTTTCTTT.

V gene TRBV7-9 combines with J gene TRBJ1-4; TRBD1 matches at 9 bases. J lost 6 bases, V lost 1 base, and 0 bases had no gene match. The germline V gene encodes CDR1 SEHNR and CDR2 FQNEAQ (reference sequence). The CDR3 is 14 amino acids. The chain's CDR3 is CASSLGQGDEKLFF. The CDR3 DNA follows: TGTGCCAGCAGCTTAGGACAGGGGGATGAAAAACTGTTTTTT.